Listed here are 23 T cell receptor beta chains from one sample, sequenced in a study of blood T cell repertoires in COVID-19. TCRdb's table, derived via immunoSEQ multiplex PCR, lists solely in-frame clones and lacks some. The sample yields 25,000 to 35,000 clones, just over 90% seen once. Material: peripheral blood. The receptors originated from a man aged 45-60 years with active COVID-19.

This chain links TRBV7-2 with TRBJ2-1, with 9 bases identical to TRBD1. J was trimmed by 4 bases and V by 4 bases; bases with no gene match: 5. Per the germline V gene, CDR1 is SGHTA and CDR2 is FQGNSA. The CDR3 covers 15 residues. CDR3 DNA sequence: TGTGCCAGCAGCTGGTCCGGGACAGGGTACAATGAGCAGTTCTTC. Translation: CASSWSGTGYNEQFF.

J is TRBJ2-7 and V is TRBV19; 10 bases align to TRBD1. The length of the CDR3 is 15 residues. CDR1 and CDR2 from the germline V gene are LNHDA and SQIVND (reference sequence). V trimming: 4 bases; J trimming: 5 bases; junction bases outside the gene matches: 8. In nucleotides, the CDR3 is TGTGCCAGTAGTACACCGGGACAGGGGAAAAACGAGCAGTACTTC. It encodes CASSTPGQGKNEQYF. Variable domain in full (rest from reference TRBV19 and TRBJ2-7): DGGITQSPKYLFRKEGQNVTLSCEQNLNHDAMYWYRQDPGQGLRLIYYSQIVNDFQKGDIAEGYSVSREKKESFPLTVTSAQKNPTAFYLCASSTPGQGKNEQYFGPGTRLTVT.

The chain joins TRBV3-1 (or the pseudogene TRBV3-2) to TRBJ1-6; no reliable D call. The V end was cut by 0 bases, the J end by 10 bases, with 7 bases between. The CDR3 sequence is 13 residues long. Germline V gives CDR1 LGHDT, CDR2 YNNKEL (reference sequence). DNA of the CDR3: TGTGCCAGCAGCCAAGATGGGGAGTCACCCCTCCACTTT. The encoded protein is CASSQDGESPLHF.

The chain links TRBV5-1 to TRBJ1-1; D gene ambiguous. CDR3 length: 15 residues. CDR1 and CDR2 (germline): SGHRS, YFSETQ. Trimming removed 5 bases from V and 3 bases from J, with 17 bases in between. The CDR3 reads CASRIVPSQDTEAFF. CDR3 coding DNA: TGCGCCAGCAGAATAGTCCCTTCGCAGGACACTGAAGCTTTCTTT.

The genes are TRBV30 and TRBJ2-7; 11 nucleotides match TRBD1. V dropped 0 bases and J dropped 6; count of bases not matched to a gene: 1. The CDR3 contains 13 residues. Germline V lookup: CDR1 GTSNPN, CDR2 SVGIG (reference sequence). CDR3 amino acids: CAWSVGQGAEQYF. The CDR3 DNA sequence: TGTGCCTGGAGTGTTGGACAGGGGGCCGAGCAGTACTTC.

CDR3 sequence reads: CASSLTEFSYEQYF. The CDR3 DNA is TGTGCCAGCAGCCTAACCGAGTTCTCCTACGAGCAGTACTTC. This chain joins TRBV3-1 (or the pseudogene TRBV3-2) and TRBJ2-7, with D unresolved. Germline CDR1 is LGHDT and CDR2 is YNNKEL (reference sequence). This CDR3 is built from 14 residues. V was shortened by 4 bases and J by 0 bases, with 10 bases between the two germline ends.

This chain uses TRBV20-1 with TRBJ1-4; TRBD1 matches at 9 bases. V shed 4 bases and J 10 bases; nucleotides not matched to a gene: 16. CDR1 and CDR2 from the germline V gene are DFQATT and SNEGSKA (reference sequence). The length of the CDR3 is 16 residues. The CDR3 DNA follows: TGCAGTGCTACTGACAGGGGGGAGATCGATCGAGGAAAACTGTTTTTT. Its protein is CSATDRGEIDRGKLFF.

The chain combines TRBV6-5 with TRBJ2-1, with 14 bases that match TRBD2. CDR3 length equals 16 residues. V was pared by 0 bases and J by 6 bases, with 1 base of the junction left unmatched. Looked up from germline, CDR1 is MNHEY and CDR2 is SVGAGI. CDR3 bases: TGTGCCAGCAGTTACTCGGGACTAGCGGGAGTCAATGAGCAGTTCTTC. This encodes CASSYSGLAGVNEQFF.

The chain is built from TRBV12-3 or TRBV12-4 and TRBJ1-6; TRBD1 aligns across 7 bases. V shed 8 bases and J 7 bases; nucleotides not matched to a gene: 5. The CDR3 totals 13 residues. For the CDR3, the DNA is TGTGCCAGCGCCGGGACAGACAATTCACCCCTCCACTTT. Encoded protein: CASAGTDNSPLHF.

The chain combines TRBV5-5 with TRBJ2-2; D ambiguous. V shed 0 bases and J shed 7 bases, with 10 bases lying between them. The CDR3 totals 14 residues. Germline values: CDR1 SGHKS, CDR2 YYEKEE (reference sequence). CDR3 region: CASSLEPSVGELFF. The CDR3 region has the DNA TGTGCCAGCAGCTTGGAACCGAGCGTCGGGGAGCTGTTTTTT.

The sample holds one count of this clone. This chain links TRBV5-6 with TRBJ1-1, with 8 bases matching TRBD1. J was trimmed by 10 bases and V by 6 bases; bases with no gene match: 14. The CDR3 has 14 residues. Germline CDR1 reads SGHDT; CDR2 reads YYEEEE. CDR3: CASTSGRGLRTAFF. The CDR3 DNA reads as TGTGCCAGCACCTCGGGCAGGGGGCTTCGTACAGCTTTCTTT.

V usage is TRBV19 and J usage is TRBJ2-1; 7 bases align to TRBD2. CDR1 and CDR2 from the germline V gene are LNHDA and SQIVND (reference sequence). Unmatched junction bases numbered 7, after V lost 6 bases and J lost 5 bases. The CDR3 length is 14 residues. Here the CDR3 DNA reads TGTGCCAGTAGGTACGGGGAGGGAAACAATGAGCAGTTCTTC. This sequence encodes CASRYGEGNNEQFF. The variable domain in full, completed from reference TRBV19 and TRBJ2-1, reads DGGITQSPKYLFRKEGQNVTLSCEQNLNHDAMYWYRQDPGQGLRLIYYSQIVNDFQKGDIAEGYSVSREKKESFPLTVTSAQKNPTAFYLCASRYGEGNNEQFFGPGTRLTVL.

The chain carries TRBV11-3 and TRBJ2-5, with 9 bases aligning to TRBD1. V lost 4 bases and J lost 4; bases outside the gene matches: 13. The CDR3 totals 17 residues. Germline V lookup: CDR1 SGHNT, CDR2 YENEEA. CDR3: CASSSPMNRGQGETQYF. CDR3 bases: TGTGCCAGCAGCTCCCCTATGAACAGGGGGCAGGGAGAGACCCAGTACTTC. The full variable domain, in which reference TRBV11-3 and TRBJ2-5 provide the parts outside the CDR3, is EAGVVQSPRYKIIEKKQPVAFWCNPISGHNTLYWYLQNLGQGPELLIRYENEEAVDDSQLPKDRFSAERLKGVDSTLKIQPAELGDSAVYLCASSSPMNRGQGETQYFGPGTRLLVL.

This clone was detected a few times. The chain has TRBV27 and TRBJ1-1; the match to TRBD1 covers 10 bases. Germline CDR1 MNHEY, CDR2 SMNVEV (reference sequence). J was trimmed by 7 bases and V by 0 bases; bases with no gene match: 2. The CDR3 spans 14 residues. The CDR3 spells CASSLSTGGVEAFF. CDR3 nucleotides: TGTGCCAGCAGTTTATCGACAGGGGGCGTTGAAGCTTTCTTT.

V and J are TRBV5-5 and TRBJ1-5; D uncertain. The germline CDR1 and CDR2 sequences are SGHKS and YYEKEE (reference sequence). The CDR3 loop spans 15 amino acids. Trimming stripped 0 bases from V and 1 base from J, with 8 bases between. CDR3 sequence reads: CASSLVATSNQPQHF. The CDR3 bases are TGTGCCAGCAGCTTGGTGGCAACCAGCAATCAGCCCCAGCATTTT.

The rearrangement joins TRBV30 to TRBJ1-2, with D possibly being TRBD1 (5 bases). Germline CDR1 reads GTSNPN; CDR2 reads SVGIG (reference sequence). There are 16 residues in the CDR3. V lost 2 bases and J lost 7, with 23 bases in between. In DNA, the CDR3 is TGTGCCTGGAGTTTACTCGGGACTTCAGGGCTCGTTGGCTACACCTTC. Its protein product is CAWSLLGTSGLVGYTF.

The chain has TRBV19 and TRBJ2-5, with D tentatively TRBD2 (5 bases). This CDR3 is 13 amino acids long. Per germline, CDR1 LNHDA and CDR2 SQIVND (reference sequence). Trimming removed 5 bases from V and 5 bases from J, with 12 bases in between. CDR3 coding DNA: TGTGCCAGTAGTCTGGCTAGCTGGGAGACCCAGTACTTC. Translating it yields CASSLASWETQYF.

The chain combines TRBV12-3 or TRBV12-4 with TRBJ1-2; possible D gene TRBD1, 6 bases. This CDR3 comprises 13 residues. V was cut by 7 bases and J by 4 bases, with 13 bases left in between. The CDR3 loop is CASTIRDTYGYTF. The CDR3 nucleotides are TGTGCCAGCACTATCCGGGACACCTATGGCTACACCTTC.

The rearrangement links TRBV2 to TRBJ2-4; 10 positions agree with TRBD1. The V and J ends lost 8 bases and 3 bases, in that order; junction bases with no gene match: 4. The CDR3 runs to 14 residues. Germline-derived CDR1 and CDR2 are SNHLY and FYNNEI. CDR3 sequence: CASDRGQVKNIQYF. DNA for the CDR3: TGTGCCAGCGACAGGGGGCAGGTCAAAAACATTCAGTACTTC.

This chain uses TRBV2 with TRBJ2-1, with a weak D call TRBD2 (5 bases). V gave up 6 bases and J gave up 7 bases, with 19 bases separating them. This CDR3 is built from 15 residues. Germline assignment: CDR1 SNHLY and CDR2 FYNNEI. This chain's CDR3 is CASSSRTPTRNEQFF. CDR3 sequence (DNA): TGTGCCAGCAGCTCTCGGACTCCGACTCGGAATGAGCAGTTCTTC.

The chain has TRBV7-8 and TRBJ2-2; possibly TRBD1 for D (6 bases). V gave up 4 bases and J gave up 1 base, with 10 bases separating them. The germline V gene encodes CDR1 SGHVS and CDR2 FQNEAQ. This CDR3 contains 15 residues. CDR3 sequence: CASSSPDRNTGELFF. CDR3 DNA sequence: TGTGCCAGCAGCTCCCCGGACAGGAACACCGGGGAGCTGTTTTTT.

The CDR3 coding sequence is TGTGCCAGTAGTATCAGGGGGCTCACTGAAGCTTTCTTT. Its protein product is CASSIRGLTEAFF. The chain combines TRBV19 with TRBJ1-1, with TRBD1 matching over 8 bases. CDR1 and CDR2 from the germline V gene are LNHDA and SQIVND (reference sequence). CDR3 length equals 13 residues. Unmatched junction bases numbered 1, after V lost 3 bases and J lost 4 bases.

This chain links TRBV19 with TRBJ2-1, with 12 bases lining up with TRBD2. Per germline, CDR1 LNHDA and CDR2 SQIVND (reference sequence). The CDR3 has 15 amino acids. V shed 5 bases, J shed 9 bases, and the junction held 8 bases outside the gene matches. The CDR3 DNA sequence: TGTGCCAGTAGTGTTTCTAGCGGGGGGGCCAGTGAGCAGTTCTTC. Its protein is CASSVSSGGASEQFF.